These T cell receptor beta chains were read from a single sample in a study of stem cell transplantation in POMP-related autoinflammatory disease. Repertoires were generated with immunoSEQ multiplex PCR, while TCRdb's copy carries only in-frame clones and drops some. The data contain roughly 70,000 clones, just over 90% of them singletons. The specimen comprised CD4+ T cells from PBMCs, sampled after stem cell transplantation. Receptors originate from a human patient with POMP-related autoinflammation and immune dysregulation (PRAID). Some T cells may have originated in the graft donor. Both conserved end residues are part of each CDR3. D genes are given only for firm matches. Clone sizes are given selectively: once, few, many, or a class where the clone is expanded.

j_call: TRBJ1-1; d_call: .; clone_size: .; v_call: TRBV10-1; cdr3_aa: CASSEWGLGVAEAFF; cdr3_nt: TGCGCCAGCAGTGAGTGGGGGCTCGGGGTCGCTGAAGCTTTCTTT
j_call: TRBJ2-3; d_call: TRBD2; clone_size: .; v_call: TRBV18; cdr3_aa: CASSPPRGGWETTTDTQYF; cdr3_nt: TGTGCCAGCTCACCACCCCGGGGGGGTTGGGAGACGACCACAGATACGCAGTATTTT
j_call: TRBJ1-6; d_call: TRBD1; clone_size: .; v_call: TRBV28; cdr3_aa: CASSGGQGGSYNSPLHF; cdr3_nt: TGTGCCAGCAGTGGGGGACAGGGTGGCTCCTATAATTCACCCCTCCACTTT
j_call: TRBJ1-5; d_call: .; clone_size: few; v_call: TRBV6-4; cdr3_aa: CASSDLFPTAENQPQHF; cdr3_nt: TGTGCCAGCAGTGACCTATTTCCTACAGCAGAAAATCAGCCCCAGCATTTT
j_call: TRBJ2-5; d_call: TRBD1; clone_size: .; v_call: TRBV24-1; cdr3_aa: CATSGNLGQVSETQYF; cdr3_nt: TGTGCCACCAGCGGAAACTTGGGACAGGTCTCCGAGACCCAGTACTTC
j_call: TRBJ2-4; d_call: TRBD1; clone_size: .; v_call: TRBV4-1; cdr3_aa: CASSQWGQGRNIQYF; cdr3_nt: TGCGCCAGCAGCCAATGGGGACAGGGGAGAAACATTCAGTACTTC
j_call: TRBJ2-3; d_call: .; clone_size: .; v_call: TRBV9; cdr3_aa: CASSVGGLHTDTQYF; cdr3_nt: TGTGCCAGCAGCGTCGGGGGACTGCACACAGATACGCAGTATTTT
j_call: TRBJ1-4; d_call: .; clone_size: .; v_call: TRBV24-1; cdr3_aa: CATSDLRGSLFF; cdr3_nt: TGTGCCACCAGTGATTTGAGGGGGTCACTGTTTTTT
j_call: TRBJ1-1; d_call: .; clone_size: few; v_call: TRBV6-5; cdr3_aa: CASSYGPTNTEAFF; cdr3_nt: TGTGCCAGCAGTTATGGACCGACTAACACTGAAGCTTTCTTT
j_call: TRBJ2-2; d_call: TRBD2; clone_size: few; v_call: TRBV24-1; cdr3_aa: CATSDVTSGLTGELFF; cdr3_nt: TGTGCCACCAGTGATGTCACTAGCGGACTCACCGGGGAGCTGTTTTTT
j_call: TRBJ2-3; d_call: .; clone_size: .; v_call: TRBV28; cdr3_aa: CASSLLARTDTQYF; cdr3_nt: TGTGCCAGCAGCCTGCTTGCCCGCACAGATACGCAGTATTTT
j_call: TRBJ1-2; d_call: TRBD1; clone_size: .; v_call: TRBV5-1; cdr3_aa: CASGQGASYGYTF; cdr3_nt: TGCGCCAGCGGACAGGGGGCCTCCTATGGCTACACCTTC
j_call: TRBJ2-5; d_call: TRBD1; clone_size: .; v_call: TRBV2; cdr3_aa: CASSGQGEETQYF; cdr3_nt: TGTGCCAGCAGCGGACAGGGGGAAGAGACCCAGTACTTC
j_call: TRBJ2-3; d_call: TRBD2; clone_size: .; v_call: TRBV28; cdr3_aa: CASSSRTSSTDTQYF; cdr3_nt: TGTGCCAGCAGTTCTCGGACTAGTAGCACAGATACGCAGTATTTT
j_call: TRBJ2-4; d_call: .; clone_size: .; v_call: TRBV2; cdr3_aa: CASSEIGGPKNIQYF; cdr3_nt: TGTGCCAGCAGTGAAATCGGGGGGCCCAAAAACATTCAGTACTTC
j_call: TRBJ2-1; d_call: TRBD2; clone_size: .; v_call: TRBV5-1; cdr3_aa: CASSSLAGGPNEQFF; cdr3_nt: TGCGCCAGCAGCTCCCTAGCGGGAGGGCCAAATGAGCAGTTCTTC
j_call: TRBJ1-2; d_call: .; clone_size: once; v_call: TRBV6-6; cdr3_aa: CASSSTGGRGNYGYTF; cdr3_nt: TGTGCCAGCAGTTCTACGGGGGGACGCGGGAACTATGGCTACACCTTC